The T cell receptor (beta chain) under discussion was sequenced for a study of blood T cell repertoires in COVID-19. Across the whole study: Collection of acute and convalescent COVID-19 samples took place in the United States, Italy and Spain.

Original analysis: The authors estimated nucleated cell counts from reference gene primer amplification. Measured with immunoSEQ multiplex PCR; TCRdb has only the in-frame clones, and not every one. The V and J calls and clone size come from that table; D and trimming were worked out from the DNA. The data contain approximately 210,000 clones, about 91% of them singletons. CDR3 length: 14 residues. The germline V gene encodes CDR1 SGHNT and CDR2 YYREEE (reference sequence). The trim removed 4 bases at V and 11 bases at J, leaving 7 bases unmatched. This sequence was found in a man aged 25-45 years with acute or convalescent COVID-19. Sequencing input: peripheral blood. The chain carries TRBV5-4 and TRBJ1-6; TRBD1 matches 9 bases. In DNA, the CDR3 is TGTGCCAGCAGCCCTGGACAGGGGAGCGCACCCCTCCACTTT. Translating gives CASSPGQGSAPLHF.